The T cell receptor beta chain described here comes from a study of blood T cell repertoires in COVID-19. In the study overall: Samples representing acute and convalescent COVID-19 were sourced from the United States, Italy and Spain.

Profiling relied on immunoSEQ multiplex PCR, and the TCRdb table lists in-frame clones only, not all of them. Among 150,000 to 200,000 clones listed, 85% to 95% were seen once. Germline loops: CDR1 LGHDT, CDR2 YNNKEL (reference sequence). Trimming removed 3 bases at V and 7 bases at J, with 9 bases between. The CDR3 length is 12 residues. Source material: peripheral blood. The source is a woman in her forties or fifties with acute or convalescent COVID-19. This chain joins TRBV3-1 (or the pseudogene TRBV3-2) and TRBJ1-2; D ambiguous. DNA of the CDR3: TGTGCCAGCAGCCAGGCGGGAGTTGGCTACACCTTC. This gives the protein CASSQAGVGYTF.